This T cell receptor (beta chain) was identified in a study of blood T cell repertoires in COVID-19. Turning to the study itself: Specimens from acute and convalescent COVID-19 originated in the United States, Italy and Spain. T cells, B-cell-depleted T cells, or PBMCs provided the cDNA or gDNA that served as material.

Per the authors' pipeline: Nucleated cell number was recorded as an estimate derived from reference gene primer amplification. Only in-frame clones appear in the TCRdb table, and some are missing; sequencing was by immunoSEQ multiplex PCR. V and J calls and clone size are copied from that table; D and trimming were computed from the DNA. The sample includes 380,000 or so clones, 75% to 90% of them seen just once. CDR3 length: 15 residues. The germline CDR1 and CDR2 sequences are SGHNT and YYREEE (reference sequence). V gave up 6 bases and J gave up 4 bases, with 19 bases separating them. A Seattle source enrolled patients during active infection and followed them longitudinally.

This chain uses TRBV5-4 with TRBJ1-1; D is undetermined. The clonotype comes from a woman aged 60-70 years with COVID-19, enrolled during active disease. Sample: peripheral blood. The CDR3 DNA reads as TGTGCCAGCACCCCGGACCGATACCGGGGCACTGAAGCTTTCTTT. It encodes CASTPDRYRGTEAFF.